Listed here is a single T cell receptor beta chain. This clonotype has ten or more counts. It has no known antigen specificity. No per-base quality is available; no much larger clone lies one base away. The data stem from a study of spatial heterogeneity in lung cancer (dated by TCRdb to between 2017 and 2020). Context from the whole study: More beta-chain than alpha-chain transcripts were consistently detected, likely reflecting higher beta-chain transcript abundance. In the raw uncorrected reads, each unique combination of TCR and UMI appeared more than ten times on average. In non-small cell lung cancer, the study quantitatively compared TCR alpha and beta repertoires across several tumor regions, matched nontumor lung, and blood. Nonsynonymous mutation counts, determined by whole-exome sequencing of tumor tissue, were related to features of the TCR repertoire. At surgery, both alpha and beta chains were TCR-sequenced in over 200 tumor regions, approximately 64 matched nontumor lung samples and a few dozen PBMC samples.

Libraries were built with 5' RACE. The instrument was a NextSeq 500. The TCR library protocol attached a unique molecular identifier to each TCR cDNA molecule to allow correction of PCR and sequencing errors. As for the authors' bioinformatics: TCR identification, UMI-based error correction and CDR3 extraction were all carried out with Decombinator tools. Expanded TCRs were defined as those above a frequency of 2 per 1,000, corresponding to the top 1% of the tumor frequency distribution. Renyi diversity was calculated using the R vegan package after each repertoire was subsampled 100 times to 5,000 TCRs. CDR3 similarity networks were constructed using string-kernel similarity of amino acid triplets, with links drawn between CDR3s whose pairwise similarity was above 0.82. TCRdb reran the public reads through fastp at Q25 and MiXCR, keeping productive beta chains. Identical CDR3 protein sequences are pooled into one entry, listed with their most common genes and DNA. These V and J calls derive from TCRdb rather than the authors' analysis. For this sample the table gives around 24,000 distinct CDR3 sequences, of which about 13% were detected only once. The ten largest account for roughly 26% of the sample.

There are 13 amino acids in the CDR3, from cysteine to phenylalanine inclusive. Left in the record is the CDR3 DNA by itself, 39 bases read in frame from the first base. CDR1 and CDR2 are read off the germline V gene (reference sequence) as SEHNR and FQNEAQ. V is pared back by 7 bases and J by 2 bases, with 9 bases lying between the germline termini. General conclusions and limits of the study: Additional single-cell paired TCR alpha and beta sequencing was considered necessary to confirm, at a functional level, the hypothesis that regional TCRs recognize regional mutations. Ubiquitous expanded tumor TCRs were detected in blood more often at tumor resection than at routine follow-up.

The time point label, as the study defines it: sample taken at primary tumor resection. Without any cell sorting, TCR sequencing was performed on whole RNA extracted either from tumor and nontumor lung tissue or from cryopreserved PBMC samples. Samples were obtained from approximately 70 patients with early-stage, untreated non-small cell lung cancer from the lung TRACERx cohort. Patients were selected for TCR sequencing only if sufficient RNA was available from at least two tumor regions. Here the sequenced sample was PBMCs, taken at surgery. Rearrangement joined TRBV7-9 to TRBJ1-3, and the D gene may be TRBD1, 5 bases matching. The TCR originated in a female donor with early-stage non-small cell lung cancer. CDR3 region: CASTDSPGNTIYF. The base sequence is TGTGCCAGCACCGACAGTCCTGGAAACACCATATATTTT.